This T cell receptor beta chain stems from a study of shared clonotypes between healthy human individuals. Study-level information: Three CD4 naive, three CD4 memory, two CD8 naive and one CD8 memory plate were used per donor. Regarding the study as a whole: Sorted-subset sequencing was shown by rarefaction to be incomplete despite large depth.

Clones were sequenced by immunoSEQ multiplex PCR, and TCRdb holds only the in-frame ones, with some missing. In the table there are around 2.5 million clones, over 85% of which are singletons. Memory CD4+ cells were the fraction left after CD45RA+ naive selection. In its sample, this clone was seen once. Antigen: not known. The CDR3 covers 14 residues. V was pared by 0 bases and J by 9 bases, with 12 bases between. CDR1 and CDR2 (germline): MGHRA, YSYEKL. The sample was naive CD4+ T cells from PBMCs. Subset in this sample: CD45RA+ positively selected. The chain is built from TRBV4-1 and TRBJ2-1; a weak D match, TRBD2 (5 bases). The clonotype comes from a man aged 18 to 30 in good health. Some clones in this sample may be carry-over from other donors' samples. CDR3 DNA sequence: TGCGCCAGCAGCCAAGAGGTGAGAGGAGGTGAGCAGTTCTTC. This sequence encodes CASSQEVRGGEQFF.